These 2 T cell receptor beta chains were all obtained from the same sample, sequenced in a study of radiotherapy plus CTLA-4 blockade in lung cancer. TCRdb's table, derived via immunoSEQ multiplex PCR, lists solely in-frame clones and lacks some. The data show approximately 78,000 clones, roughly three quarters seen once. Specimen: peripheral blood, collected from a patient treated with radiotherapy plus ipilimumab. Receptors were obtained from a human donor with non-small cell lung cancer who had a complete response to radiotherapy plus ipilimumab.

The J gene is TRBJ1-2, the V gene TRBV27, with D tentatively TRBD1 (5 bases). V lost 5 bases and J 4 bases, leaving 17 bases between the germline ends. CDR1 and CDR2 (germline): MNHEY, SMNVEV (reference sequence). This CDR3 is built from 15 residues. CDR3 in amino acids: CASSPSRGPAYGYTF. CDR3 coding DNA: TGTGCCAGCAGTCCCAGTAGGGGCCCGGCCTATGGCTACACCTTC.

The rearrangement links TRBV19 to TRBJ1-2; possibly TRBD1 for D (5 bases). The CDR3 runs 13 residues. Deletions cut 9 bases from V and 2 bases from J, with 13 bases between. Germline values: CDR1 LNHDA, CDR2 SQIVND (reference sequence). The CDR3 DNA follows: TGTGCCAGCAGGCGGGACGGGAACTATGGCTACACCTTC. It codes for CASRRDGNYGYTF.